This paragraph reports one T cell receptor beta chain. Its antigen is still unknown. This specimen belongs to a study of identical twins. Study outcomes and limitations: Excess sharing by twins proved weaker in beta out-of-frame sequences. Without tracking the same donors, conclusions rested on cross-sectional statistical analysis.

Germline V lookup: CDR1 ENHRY, CDR2 SYGVKD. V dropped 11 bases and J dropped 0 bases, with 17 bases sitting between them. The CDR3 extends over 15 amino acids. TCRdb re-derived calls from the 5' RACE reads in MiXCR, one entry per CDR3 protein. Seen here are about 530,000 distinct CDR3 sequences, more than 20% observed once, and the top ten hold about 0.5%. These same data were also listed under a study on yellow fever vaccine responses in identical twins.

The sequencing sample was made of CD4+ T cells sorted from blood. The source of this sequence is a young woman in good health. V usage is TRBV10-3 and J usage is TRBJ1-5; D is possibly TRBD1 (5 bases). The DNA of the CDR3 is TGTGCCTCACGCTCCGACAGAACTAGCAATCAGCCCCAGCATTTT. Its protein is CASRSDRTSNQPQHF.